This T cell receptor beta chain emerged from a study of CD8 T cell repertoires and HIV-1 epitope variants. Study as a whole: An approximately 10-day culture received IL-2, IL-7 and IL-15 on days 3 and 7. The baseline condition was 1M T cells left uncultured.

Sequencing used immunoSEQ multiplex PCR; TCRdb keeps in-frame clones, though not all of them. The sample lists thousands of clones, around 61% occurring once. The CDR3 runs 16 residues. The germline CDR1 and CDR2 sequences are MRHNA and SNTAGT. Trimming left V 3 bases short and J 3 bases short, with 17 bases between. To note about this clone: The antigen is not known.

The sequenced material came from cultured CD8+ T cells derived from PBMCs. The chain combines TRBV6-4 with TRBJ1-2; D uncertain. This sequence was found in a male donor with HIV. Here the CDR3 reads CASSELPQDLDYGYTF. CDR3 DNA: TGTGCCAGCAGTGAACTTCCACAAGACCTAGACTATGGCTACACCTTC.